What follows is one TCR beta chain and its context. The DNA is left out, because the CDR3 cannot be placed on it with certainty; the CDR3 is given as TCRdb lists it. The CDR3 is 21 amino acids long, termini counted. The source of the sample is a study of blood T cells in healthy people across ages. Next came a second PCR, run for roughly 7 to 12 cycles, which used a sample-barcoded 5' primer along with a J-beta primer mix. One entry per CDR3 protein results from TCRdb running MiXCR on the 5' RACE reads. Of some 790,000 distinct CDR3 sequences detected, about 28% appear once; the ten largest clones hold approximately 15%.

This receptor was obtained from a woman at least 80 years old in good health. This chain joins TRBV7-5 and TRBJ2-3; the D call TRBD1 from the table was never checked on the DNA. TRBV7-5 represents a pseudogene. The source material was blood. CDR3: CISVSEANRDRGTTSADTQYF.